The rows below give T cell receptor beta chains drawn from one sample of a study of OX40 agonist ivuxolimab in advanced cancers. Generated by immunoSEQ multiplex PCR, the TCRdb table keeps only in-frame clones and is missing some. The sample lists under 65,000 clones, roughly 90% occurring once. The source was CD4+ or CD8+ T cells sorted from blood, collected in a trial of the OX40 agonist ivuxolimab. The receptors come from an adult with an advanced solid tumor such as melanoma, head and neck, liver or kidney cancer. The CDR3 runs from the conserved cysteine through the conserved F or W. The D gene is left open where the match is weak. Clone sizes are given selectively: once, few, many, or a class where the clone is expanded.

TRBV6-1,.,TRBD2,TRBJ2-1,TGTGCCAGCAGTGTATCGCTAGCGGGAGGACACTACAATGAGCAGTTCTTC,CASSVSLAGGHYNEQFF
TRBV12-5,once,TRBD1,TRBJ2-7,TGTGCTAGTGGTCCCGGGACAGGGGTGTTCGAGCAGTACTTC,CASGPGTGVFEQYF
TRBV7-9,.,.,TRBJ1-1,TGTGCCAGCAGCCCAGAAGACCCCATGGCTTTCTTT,CASSPEDPMAFF
TRBV2,.,.,TRBJ2-5,TGTGCCAGCAGTGAAGCGTACGGTATTCGAAAAGAGACCCAGTACTTC,CASSEAYGIRKETQYF
TRBV27,.,.,TRBJ2-1,TGTGCCAGCGGGTACCGGGCCCGGGAGCAGTTCTTC,CASGYRAREQFF
TRBV10-3,.,.,TRBJ2-7,TGTGCCATCAGTGAAGGGCGGGGAGCCTACGAGCAGTACTTC,CAISEGRGAYEQYF
TRBV6-5,.,TRBD1,TRBJ1-5,TGTGCCAGCAGCCGGGACAGGGGCAGCAATCAGCCCCAGCATTTT,CASSRDRGSNQPQHF
TRBV5-1,.,.,TRBJ2-7,TGCGCCAGCAAGACAGAAAACATCTACGAGCAGTACTTC,CASKTENIYEQYF
TRBV6-1,.,TRBD1,TRBJ1-2,TGTGCCAGCAGTGAAGGGCAGGGGGCGGGTGGCTACACCTTC,CASSEGQGAGGYTF
TRBV5-1,once,.,TRBJ2-1,TGCGCCAGCAGCCTGACAAGGGACTTATATAGCTCCTACAATGAGCAGTTCTTC,CASSLTRDLYSSYNEQFF
TRBV6-6,.,.,TRBJ2-5,TGTGCCAGCAGTCACGTAGTTGAGGAGACCCAGTACTTC,CASSHVVEETQYF
TRBV5-1,.,.,TRBJ1-4,TGCGCCAGCAGCATGGACAGCAATGAAAAACTGTTTTTT,CASSMDSNEKLFF
TRBV7-2,.,.,TRBJ2-5,TGTGCCAGCAGCCCCCAAGAGACCCAGTACTTC,CASSPQETQYF
TRBV5-1,.,.,TRBJ2-5,TGCGCCAGCAGCTCAATGAAGGGGCAGGCTAACCAAGAGACCCAGTACTTC,CASSSMKGQANQETQYF
TRBV30,.,.,TRBJ1-3,TGTGCCTGGAGTGTTTCAGGTACCTCTGGAAACACCATATATTTT,CAWSVSGTSGNTIYF
TRBV6-6,.,.,TRBJ2-7,TGTGCCAGCAGTTACCCCGGAAAGCGGGAGCAGTACTTC,CASSYPGKREQYF
TRBV9,.,.,TRBJ2-5,TGTGCCAGCAGCGTAGTGGACAAGGGAGAGACCCAGTACTTC,CASSVVDKGETQYF
TRBV19,.,TRBD1,TRBJ2-4,TGTGCCAGTAGTATTGGGACAGTCAAAAACATTCAGTACTTC,CASSIGTVKNIQYF
TRBV6-6,.,TRBD2,TRBJ2-5,TGTGCCAGCAGTCGGACTAGCGGGAGGAAAGAGACCCAGTACTTC,CASSRTSGRKETQYF
TRBV19,once,.,TRBJ2-7,TGTGCCAGTAGCCCCCATGGGGTATCCTACGAGCAGTACTTC,CASSPHGVSYEQYF
TRBV18,.,TRBD1,TRBJ1-1,TGTGCCAGCTCATCGACAGGGTCGGACACTGAAGCTTTCTTT,CASSSTGSDTEAFF
TRBV27,few,TRBD2,TRBJ2-2,TGTGCCAGCAGTGAGGGACTAGCGGGAGGAGTGAGCGGGGAGCTGTTTTTT,CASSEGLAGGVSGELFF
TRBV6-5,once,.,TRBJ1-1,TGTGCCAGCAGACTGGACAGACCTAACACTGAAGCTTTCTTT,CASRLDRPNTEAFF
TRBV19,.,.,TRBJ2-3,TGTGCCAGTAGTACGAGGACGGACACAGATACGCAGTATTTT,CASSTRTDTDTQYF
TRBV7-2,once,.,TRBJ2-7,TGTGCCAGCAGCAACAAACGCTACGAGCAGTACTTC,CASSNKRYEQYF
TRBV2,.,TRBD1,TRBJ1-4,TGTGCCAGCAGAGTAGGGACAGGGAGGAATGAAAAACTGTTTTTT,CASRVGTGRNEKLFF
TRBV19,.,.,TRBJ1-5,TGTGCCAGTGGGAGGGATATTCAGCCCCAGCATTTT,CASGRDIQPQHF
TRBV6-6,.,TRBD2,TRBJ2-1,TGTGCCAGCAGTTACTCAAGGACTAGCGGTGGGAATGAGCAGTTCTTC,CASSYSRTSGGNEQFF
TRBV4-1,.,.,TRBJ2-7,TGCGCCAGCAGCCAAGGAATTAGCGACCTATACGAGCAGTACTTC,CASSQGISDLYEQYF
TRBV27,.,.,TRBJ2-7,TGTGCCAGCAGTTTGTCCCCGGGTCCCTACGAGCAGTACTTC,CASSLSPGPYEQYF
TRBV5-1,.,.,TRBJ2-7,TGCGCCAGCAGCTTGTCATCCTACGAGCAGTACTTC,CASSLSSYEQYF
TRBV6-4,.,.,TRBJ1-1,TGTGCCAGCAGGGGGGAGGAGAACACTGAAGCTTTCTTT,CASRGEENTEAFF
TRBV30,.,.,TRBJ1-3,TGTGCCTGGAGTTTGGGGGGCCCTGGAAACACCATATATTTT,CAWSLGGPGNTIYF
TRBV11-2,.,.,TRBJ2-6,TGTGCCAGCAGCTTAAGGGACCTTGGGGCCAACGTCCTGACTTTC,CASSLRDLGANVLTF
TRBV4-1,.,TRBD1,TRBJ2-7,TGCGCCAGCAGCCGAGACAGGGACCTGAGCGAGCAGTACTTC,CASSRDRDLSEQYF
TRBV4-2,.,.,TRBJ2-5,TGTGCCAGCAGCCAAGAGGCGTGGCAGGAGCAGTACTTC,CASSQEAWQEQYF
TRBV9,.,.,TRBJ2-7,TGTGCCAGCAGCGTAGGGTTAGGGCCCTCCTACGAGCAGTACTTC,CASSVGLGPSYEQYF
TRBV6-1,.,TRBD2,TRBJ2-5,TGTGCCAGCAGACCTGGACTAGCGGCCCAAGAGACCCAGTACTTC,CASRPGLAAQETQYF
TRBV18,once,TRBD1,TRBJ1-4,TGTGCCAGCTCATCCGCAGGGGGGTTCACTAATGAAAAACTGTTTTTT,CASSSAGGFTNEKLFF
TRBV11-2,.,TRBD1,TRBJ2-7,TGTGCCAGCAGCTTATATGGGGACAGGGGTTACGAGCAGTACTTC,CASSLYGDRGYEQYF
TRBV7-7,once,.,TRBJ2-3,TGTGCCAGCAGCTTAACGTGGGCCCAGGGAGATACGCAGTATTTT,CASSLTWAQGDTQYF
TRBV7-6,.,TRBD2,TRBJ2-3,TGTGCCAGCAGCGGGGTTCTAGCGGGAGGGCCTGGGGCAACAGATACGCAGTATTTT,CASSGVLAGGPGATDTQYF
TRBV14,once,.,TRBJ2-7,TGTGCCAGCAGCCAAGTCGAGGGCTTACCATCCTACGAGCAGTACTTC,CASSQVEGLPSYEQYF
TRBV5-1,.,TRBD1,TRBJ1-1,TGCGCCAGCAGCTTGGGGCAGGGGGCGTCTGAAGCTTTCTTT,CASSLGQGASEAFF
TRBV19,.,.,TRBJ1-5,TGTGCCAGTAGTATTTCGGGAAGCCCCCAGCATTTT,CASSISGSPQHF
TRBV11-2,.,.,TRBJ2-3,TGTGCCAGCAGCCCGGGGTTTACGGCAGATACGCAGTATTTT,CASSPGFTADTQYF
TRBV9,once,.,TRBJ2-1,TGTGCCAGCAGCGTAAATGTAGGATCCCAGGGGGAGCAGTTCTTC,CASSVNVGSQGEQFF
TRBV7-2,.,TRBD2,TRBJ2-2,TGTGCCAGCAGCTTAGGCTTAGCGGGGAGCACCGGGGAGCTGTTTTTT,CASSLGLAGSTGELFF
TRBV19,.,TRBD1,TRBJ1-5,TGTGCCAGTAGTGGAGGGACAGCTCTTTCCGGTCAGCCCCAGCATTTT,CASSGGTALSGQPQHF
TRBV2,.,TRBD2,TRBJ2-2,TGTGCCAGCAGTGGTAGCGGGAGGGTTGCCGGGGAGCTGTTTTTT,CASSGSGRVAGELFF
TRBV11-2,.,.,TRBJ2-7,TGTGCCAGCAGCCAAGTCCCCCTGAGGGACGAGCAGTACTTC,CASSQVPLRDEQYF
TRBV11-2,.,.,TRBJ2-5,TGTGCCAGCAGGCAACACCCGGGGGTTGAGACCCAGTACTTC,CASRQHPGVETQYF
TRBV14,few,.,TRBJ1-1,TGTGCCAGCAGCCAAAATACTCGGCTCTTAAGCACTGAAGCTTTCTTT,CASSQNTRLLSTEAFF
TRBV18,.,TRBD2,TRBJ2-7,TGTGCCAGCTCACCACCCTTCAGGACTAGCGGGAGGCAGGGGCCCTACGAGCAGTACTTC,CASSPPFRTSGRQGPYEQYF
TRBV30,.,TRBD1,TRBJ2-2,TGTGCCTGGACCCAAAGGGGGCGGACGAACACCGGGGAGCTGTTTTTT,CAWTQRGRTNTGELFF